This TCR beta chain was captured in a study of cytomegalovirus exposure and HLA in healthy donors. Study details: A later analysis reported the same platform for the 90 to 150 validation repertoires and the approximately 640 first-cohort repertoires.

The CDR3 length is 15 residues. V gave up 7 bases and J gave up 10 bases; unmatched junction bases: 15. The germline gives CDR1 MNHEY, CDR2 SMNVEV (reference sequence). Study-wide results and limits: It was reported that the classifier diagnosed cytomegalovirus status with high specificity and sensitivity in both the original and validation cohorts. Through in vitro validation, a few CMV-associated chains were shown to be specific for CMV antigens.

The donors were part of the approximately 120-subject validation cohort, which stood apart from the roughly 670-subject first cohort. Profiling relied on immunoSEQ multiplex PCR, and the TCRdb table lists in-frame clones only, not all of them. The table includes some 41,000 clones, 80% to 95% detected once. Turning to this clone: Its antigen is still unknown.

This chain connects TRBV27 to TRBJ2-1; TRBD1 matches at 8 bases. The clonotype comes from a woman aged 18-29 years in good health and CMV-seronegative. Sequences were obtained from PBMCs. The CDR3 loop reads CASTSGQGGKTEQFF. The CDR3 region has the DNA TGTGCCAGCACCTCCGGACAGGGAGGAAAGACCGAGCAGTTCTTC.